The next 18 T cell receptor beta chains were all read from a single sample in a study of T cell repertoires in cytomegalovirus infection (dated by TCRdb to about 2019). Sequencing used an Illumina HiSeq 1500. TCRdb's own reprocessing of the public reads used fastp at Q25 and MiXCR and kept productive beta chains. Each CDR3 protein appears once, grouped with its most common genes and DNA. Present in this sample are 200,000 to 300,000 distinct CDR3 sequences, less than 9.5% of which were seen just once. The ten largest make up roughly 16% of the sample. The material sequenced was PBMCs. These receptors were collected from a human donor in good health (CMV status not recorded). Some clones in this sample may be carry-over from other donors' samples.

This clonotype has at least ten counts. The rearrangement links TRBV27 to TRBJ2-7; 10 bases line up with TRBD1. The CDR3 sequence is 14 residues long. V trimming: 6 bases; J trimming: 6 bases; junction bases outside the gene matches: 8. CDR1 is MNHEY and CDR2 is SMNVEV in the germline V gene (reference sequence). CDR3 residues: CASSVGQGTLEQYF. The CDR3 coding sequence is TGTGCCAGCAGCGTGGGACAGGGGACCCTCGAGCAGTACTTC.

This clonotype is a singleton in its sample. J is TRBJ1-4 and V is TRBV14, with no clear D. Germline lookup yields CDR1 SGHDN and CDR2 FVKESK. Trimming stripped 8 bases from V and 7 bases from J, with 23 bases between. CDR3 length equals 16 residues. CDR3 sequence reads: CASSRRLVGGGEKLFF. In nucleotides, the CDR3 is TGTGCCAGCTCAAGACGTCTTGTCGGCGGTGGTGAAAAACTGTTTTTT.

This clonotype appeared a few times. This chain connects TRBV19 to TRBJ2-7, with 8 positions matching TRBD1. Germline loops: CDR1 LNHDA, CDR2 SQIVND (reference sequence). J lost 2 bases, V lost 7 bases, and 10 bases had no gene match. This CDR3 has 15 residues. The CDR3: CASTGAGGVPYEQYF. CDR3 nucleotides: TGTGCCAGTACCGGGGCAGGGGGCGTCCCCTACGAGCAGTACTTC. Filled out from reference TRBV19 and TRBJ2-7, the complete variable domain reads DGGITQSPKYLFRKEGQNVTLSCEQNLNHDAMYWYRQDPGQGLRLIYYSQIVNDFQKGDIAEGYSVSREKKESFPLTVTSAQKNPTAFYLCASTGAGGVPYEQYFGPGTRLTVT.

This clonotype showed up many times. The chain uses TRBV7-2 and TRBJ1-1; D not certain. The CDR3 contains 13 residues. Germline V lookup: CDR1 SGHTA, CDR2 FQGNSA. Trimming removed 5 bases from V and 3 bases from J, with 10 bases in between. In nucleotides, the CDR3 is TGTGCCAGCAGCCTCCAAGCGTACACTGAAGCTTTCTTT. Translation: CASSLQAYTEAFF.

The chain combines TRBV7-9 with TRBJ2-5, with TRBD1 matching 12 bases. Germline trimming cut 1 base from V and 5 bases from J; bases unmatched to any gene: 5. CDR3 size: 16 residues. Germline V lookup: CDR1 SEHNR, CDR2 FQNEAQ (reference sequence). CDR3 sequence: CASSLDGTGGIETQYF. The CDR3 DNA follows: TGTGCCAGCAGCTTAGACGGGACAGGGGGCATCGAGACCCAGTACTTC.

This clonotype appeared many times. The chain links TRBV11-2 to TRBJ2-4; TRBD1 might be the D (6 bases). Per germline, CDR1 SGHAT and CDR2 FQNNGV. V was shortened by 5 bases and J by 4 bases, with 15 bases between the two germline ends. The CDR3 covers 15 residues. The CDR3 region has the DNA TGTGCCAGCAGCCGAGTTAGGCAGGGGAAAAACATTCAGTACTTC. Translating gives CASSRVRQGKNIQYF.

The V call is TRBV29-1, the J call TRBJ2-5, with TRBD2 matching over 11 bases. The CDR3 extends over 13 amino acids. Germline V gives CDR1 SQVTM, CDR2 ANQGSEA. Trimming took 2 bases from V and 9 from J; bases not matched to a gene: 5. The chain's CDR3 is CSVELAGGTPQYF. CDR3 DNA: TGCAGCGTTGAACTAGCGGGGGGCACACCCCAGTACTTC.

This rearrangement joins TRBV12-3 or TRBV12-4 to TRBJ2-5; tentative D call: TRBD2 (5 bases). The CDR3 is 16 amino acids. Between the trimmed V and J ends, which lost 1 base and 1 base, there was a span of 13 bases. CDR3 in amino acids: CASSLDRGRTQETQYF. CDR3 coding DNA: TGTGCCAGCAGTTTAGATCGAGGGCGGACCCAAGAGACCCAGTACTTC.

This clonotype was observed a handful of times. The V gene is TRBV10-3, the J gene TRBJ2-1, with 8 bases lining up with TRBD2. The CDR3 is made up of 15 amino acids. Per germline, CDR1 ENHRY and CDR2 SYGVKD. Losses at the gene ends were 4 bases for V and 8 bases for J; bases not matched to a gene: 10. The CDR3 here is CAISVAGGQVDEQFF. In nucleotides, the CDR3 is TGTGCCATCAGTGTCGCGGGGGGCCAGGTCGATGAGCAGTTCTTC.

The chain is built from TRBV12-5 and TRBJ2-5; D not certain. CDR1 and CDR2 (germline): LGHNT, FRNRAP. The CDR3 has 15 residues. Trimming left V 1 base short and J 2 bases short, with 11 bases between. CDR3 in amino acids: CASGLGVLEQETQYF. The CDR3 DNA sequence: TGTGCTAGTGGTTTGGGTGTCCTGGAACAAGAGACCCAGTACTTC.

The gene calls are TRBV20-1 and TRBJ1-2; D call uncertain. Germline V gene lookup returns CDR1 DFQATT and CDR2 SNEGSKA (reference sequence). Trimming cost V 6 bases and J 4 bases, with 15 bases left between them. The CDR3 consists of 13 residues. CDR3 region: CSATGLLTYGYTF. The DNA of the CDR3 is TGCAGTGCAACCGGTTTGCTAACCTATGGCTACACCTTC.

In nucleotides, the CDR3 is TGTGCCAGCAGCTTAGGGACAGACCCCCAGCCCCAGCATTTT. This sequence encodes CASSLGTDPQPQHF. This sequence joins TRBV7-6 and TRBJ1-5, with a tentative D call TRBD1 (6 bases). The germline V gene encodes CDR1 SGHVS and CDR2 FNYEAQ. With 1 base removed from V and 7 bases from J, the gap between germline ends came to 11 bases. The CDR3 runs to 14 residues.

Ten or more counts support this clonotype. The genes are TRBV5-4 and TRBJ2-2; possibly TRBD2 for D (6 bases). The CDR3 spans 16 residues. CDR1 SGHNT and CDR2 YYREEE come from the germline V gene (reference sequence). Trimming left V 2 bases short and J 3 bases short, with 14 bases between. The CDR3 spells CASSFSGIGDTGELFF. The CDR3 coding sequence is TGTGCCAGCAGCTTTAGCGGCATAGGGGACACCGGGGAGCTGTTTTTT.

The chain recombines TRBV5-1 with TRBJ1-2; D not resolved. The germline CDR1 and CDR2 sequences are SGHRS and YFSETQ. The V gene lost 0 bases and the J gene lost 2 bases, with 8 bases spanning the gap. The CDR3 is made up of 14 amino acids. CDR3 DNA: TGCGCCAGCAGCTTGGACACCCCCAACTATGGCTACACCTTC. Amino acids: CASSLDTPNYGYTF.

CDR3 sequence reads: CSVVGGTDTQYF. The CDR3 nucleotides read TGCAGCGTTGTAGGAGGGACAGATACGCAGTATTTT. V usage is TRBV29-1 and J usage is TRBJ2-3; D may be TRBD2 (6 bases). This CDR3 is 12 amino acids long. The germline gives CDR1 SQVTM, CDR2 ANQGSEA. Trimming removed 4 bases at V and 3 bases at J, with 8 bases between.

This clonotype was recorded many times. The chain is built from TRBV6-1 and TRBJ1-1, with a tentative D call TRBD1 (6 bases). The germline gives CDR1 MNHNS, CDR2 SASEGT. The V end lost 8 bases, the J end lost 0 bases, and 10 bases lay between the germline ends. The CDR3 has 13 amino acids. CDR3 in DNA: TGTGCCAGCGCGGGACACCTGAACACTGAAGCTTTCTTT. Its protein product is CASAGHLNTEAFF.

There are many counts of this clonotype. V and J are TRBV7-9 and TRBJ1-2; D uncertain. The germline V gene has CDR1 SEHNR and CDR2 FQNEAQ (reference sequence). Trimming left V 1 base short and J 8 bases short, with 11 bases between. CDR3 length: 13 amino acids. The CDR3 spells CASSLGPREGYTF. In DNA form, the CDR3 reads TGTGCCAGCAGCTTAGGTCCGCGAGAGGGCTACACCTTC.

There are many counts of this clonotype. The chain joins TRBV12-3 or TRBV12-4 to TRBJ1-2; the match to TRBD1 covers 7 bases. The CDR3 consists of 16 residues. J lost 0 bases, V lost 6 bases, and 10 bases had no gene match. The CDR3 nucleotides read TGTGCCAGCAGACCGGGACAGCGATTCTCTAACTATGGCTACACCTTC. It codes for CASRPGQRFSNYGYTF.